What follows are 19 T cell receptor beta chains derived from one specimen sequenced in a study of follicular helper T cells after annual influenza vaccination (dated 2017 in TCRdb). The protocol used for the library was the immunoSEQ multiplex PCR assay. The table comes from immuneACCESS by way of TCRdb, which keeps in-frame sequences with V and J called. Part of the clones is missing from these tables; in studies checked, under half for an unresolved V gene and the rest for unknown reasons. Present in this sample are 11,000 to 15,000 clones, around four fifths of which were seen just once. The ten biggest clones cover 0.27% of the sample. Explained via the paper, the time point label denotes: 2014-2015 season, pre-vaccination. Sequenced material: CXCR5- memory CD4+ T cells sorted from blood, taken on the day of influenza vaccination. Read against the paper, the sample's cell subset or site label means: CXCR5- memory CD4 T cells. The receptors stem from an adult who received the influenza vaccine.

The chain carries TRBV28 and TRBJ2-3, with 9 nucleotides matching TRBD2. V gave up 7 bases and J gave up 3 bases; unmatched junction bases: 11. The CDR3 totals 16 residues. Germline V gene lookup returns CDR1 MDHEN and CDR2 SYDVKM. The CDR3 protein is CASNQPGTSRTDTQYF. CDR3 DNA sequence: TGTGCCAGCAATCAACCCGGGACTAGCAGGACAGATACGCAGTATTTT.

CDR3: CSVVRPEETQYF. The CDR3 region has the DNA TGCAGCGTTGTGAGGCCGGAAGAGACCCAGTACTTC. The chain is built from TRBV29-1 and TRBJ2-5; D is ambiguous. This CDR3 comprises 12 residues. Germline V gives CDR1 SQVTM, CDR2 ANQGSEA. The V and J ends lost 4 bases and 3 bases respectively, with 9 bases between them. Complete variable domain (other parts from reference TRBV29-1 and TRBJ2-5): SAVISQKPSRDICQRGTSLTIQCQVDSQVTMMFWYRQQPGQSLTLIATANQGSEATYESGFVIDKFPISRPNLTFSTLTVSNMSPEDSSIYLCSVVRPEETQYFGPGTRLLVL.

The gene calls are TRBV7-6 and TRBJ2-7, with a weak D call TRBD2 (5 bases). V shed 1 base and J shed 2 bases, with 9 bases lying between them. The CDR3 extends over 14 amino acids. CDR1 and CDR2 from the germline V gene are SGHVS and FNYEAQ. CDR3 amino acids: CASSLGGLAYEQYF. In nucleotides, the CDR3 is TGTGCCAGCAGCTTAGGCGGGCTAGCCTACGAGCAGTACTTC.

The CDR3 nucleotides are TGTGCCAGCAGCGTGGGGTTGACTAGCGGGGGACATGAGCAGTTCTTC. As protein: CASSVGLTSGGHEQFF. The chain has TRBV9 and TRBJ2-1; 12 positions match TRBD2. The CDR3 totals 16 residues. Trimming cost V 2 bases and J 8 bases; bases outside gene matches: 8. CDR1 and CDR2 (germline): SGDLS, YYNGEE.

The genes are TRBV7-2 and TRBJ2-7, with 7 positions matching TRBD2. The CDR3 runs to 15 residues. Germline V gene sequence: CDR1 SGHTA, CDR2 FQGNSA. V lost 1 base to trimming and J lost 7 bases; unmatched junction nucleotides: 10. CDR3 sequence (DNA): TGTGCCAGCAGCTTAGTCACGGGGGGAGCCGGGGAGCAGTACTTC. It specifies CASSLVTGGAGEQYF.

V is TRBV5-1 and J is TRBJ1-6; a weak D match, TRBD1 (5 bases). The V gene's germline CDR1 is SGHRS and CDR2 YFSETQ. The CDR3 is 13 amino acids. V gave up 4 bases and J gave up 10 bases, with 12 bases separating them. The DNA for the CDR3 is TGCGCCAGCAGCAGGGCAGGGCGGTCACCCCTCCACTTT. Translating it yields CASSRAGRSPLHF.

This chain joins TRBV28 and TRBJ1-6, with D possibly matching TRBD1 (5 bases). Germline V lookup: CDR1 MDHEN, CDR2 SYDVKM. The CDR3 consists of 18 residues. The V and J ends lost 3 bases and 0 bases respectively, with 15 bases between them. CDR3 protein: CASSLQIPGSSYNSPLHF. The CDR3, as DNA: TGTGCCAGCAGTTTGCAAATCCCAGGGAGCTCCTATAATTCACCCCTCCACTTT.

V is TRBV2 and J is TRBJ2-7, with D perhaps matching TRBD2 (5 bases). The CDR3 is 12 residues long. V was cut by 6 bases and J by 3 bases, with 9 bases left in between. Germline CDR1 reads SNHLY; CDR2 reads FYNNEI. The CDR3 reads CASSGRGYEQYF. The CDR3 DNA sequence: TGTGCCAGCAGCGGCCGGGGCTACGAGCAGTACTTC.

The chain carries TRBV30 and TRBJ1-1, with D uncertain. Germline lookup yields CDR1 GTSNPN and CDR2 SVGIG (reference sequence). The CDR3 has 10 amino acids. The DNA for the CDR3 is TGTGGGGCGCGGAACACTGAAGCTTTCTTT. Protein: CGARNTEAFF.

The chain uses TRBV18 and TRBJ1-5; D possibly corresponds to TRBD1 (5 bases). Germline V CDR1 and CDR2: KGHSH, LQKENI. The germline V and J ends were trimmed by 3 bases and 4 bases, with 7 bases remaining between them. The CDR3 extends over 13 amino acids. The CDR3 here is CASSPQGNQPQHF. Here the CDR3 DNA reads TGTGCCAGCTCACCTCAGGGAAATCAGCCCCAGCATTTT.

In nucleotides, the CDR3 is TGTGCCAGCAGCCCGCAGGGCAGCTCTGGAAACACCATATATTTT. Translating gives CASSPQGSSGNTIYF. This chain links TRBV7-2 with TRBJ1-3; D might be TRBD1 (5 bases). V was pared by 5 bases and J by 0 bases, with 11 bases between. CDR1 and CDR2 from the germline V gene are SGHTA and FQGNSA. This CDR3 region has 15 residues.

This clone appeared a single time. V and J are TRBV5-1 and TRBJ2-7; D might be TRBD1 (5 bases). The V gene lost 0 bases and the J gene lost 3 bases, with 13 bases spanning the gap. Germline CDR1 SGHRS, CDR2 YFSETQ. The CDR3 runs to 15 residues. The DNA for the CDR3 is TGCGCCAGCAGCTTGGCGTGGGGCAGAAACTACGAGCAGTACTTC. This encodes CASSLAWGRNYEQYF.

The chain employs TRBV18 and TRBJ1-1; the D is unclear. The germline gives CDR1 KGHSH, CDR2 LQKENI. This CDR3 comprises 12 residues. The V gene lost 3 bases and the J gene lost 4 bases, with 6 bases spanning the gap. The CDR3 loop is CASSPRATEAFF. The CDR3, as DNA: TGTGCCAGCTCACCCCGGGCCACTGAAGCTTTCTTT.

The chain uses TRBV18 and TRBJ1-2; the D gene is possibly TRBD1 (5 bases). The CDR3 loop spans 15 amino acids. Germline CDR1 is KGHSH and CDR2 is LQKENI. V dropped 0 bases and J dropped 5 bases, with 13 bases sitting between them. CDR3 in DNA: TGTGCCAGCTCACCACCCGGGGCGCGCCTATATGGCTACACCTTC. Its protein is CASSPPGARLYGYTF.

The chain recombines TRBV5-4 with TRBJ2-3, with TRBD1 matching 10 bases. J lost 5 bases, V lost 4 bases, and 13 bases had no gene match. The CDR3 is made up of 17 amino acids. The germline CDR1 and CDR2 sequences are SGHNT and YYREEE (reference sequence). Here the CDR3 reads CASSRGIGQGVGDTQYF. DNA of the CDR3: TGTGCCAGCAGCCGGGGGATCGGACAGGGGGTGGGAGATACGCAGTATTTT. Using reference TRBV5-4 and TRBJ2-3 for the parts outside the CDR3, the full variable domain is ETGVTQSPTHLIKTRGQQVTLRCSSQSGHNTVSWYQQALGQGPQFIFQYYREEENGRGNFPPRFSGLQFPNYSSELNVNALELDDSALYLCASSRGIGQGVGDTQYFGPGTRLTVL.

The V call is TRBV11-2, the J call TRBJ2-1, with D unresolved. Trimming removed 1 base at V and 0 bases at J, with 10 bases between. Germline assignment: CDR1 SGHAT and CDR2 FQNNGV. The CDR3 loop spans 16 amino acids. CDR3 in amino acids: CASSLGVRTSYNEQFF. The CDR3 region has the DNA TGTGCCAGCAGCTTAGGGGTACGGACCTCCTACAATGAGCAGTTCTTC.

In this sample, this clone turned up once. CDR3 nucleotide sequence: TGTGCCAGCACCCAGTTTGTAACGGTGAACACTGAAGCTTTCTTT. Protein: CASTQFVTVNTEAFF. The chain combines TRBV6-1 with TRBJ1-1; D uncertain. The CDR3 runs 15 residues. Germline values: CDR1 MNHNS, CDR2 SASEGT. Trimming removed 7 bases from V and 0 bases from J, with 15 bases in between.

The rearrangement joins TRBV7-9 to TRBJ2-1, with 8 positions matching TRBD1. Germline V lookup: CDR1 SEHNR, CDR2 FQNEAQ (reference sequence). V lost 4 bases, J lost 3 bases, and 5 bases stayed unmatched. CDR3 length equals 15 residues. This chain's CDR3 is CASSSRGPLYNEQFF. CDR3 bases: TGTGCCAGCAGCTCCAGGGGGCCCCTCTACAATGAGCAGTTCTTC. The variable domain in full, with the rest retrieved from reference TRBV7-9 and TRBJ2-1, is DTGVSQNPRHKITKRGQNVTFRCDPISEHNRLYWYRQTLGQGPEFLTYFQNEAQLEKSRLLSDRFSAERPKGSFSTLEIQRTEQGDSAMYLCASSSRGPLYNEQFFGPGTRLTVL.

The chain's CDR3 is CASNAGYPGTEAFF. The CDR3 nucleotides are TGTGCCAGCAACGCGGGGTACCCCGGGACTGAAGCTTTCTTT. The chain couples TRBV6-5 to TRBJ1-1; D is undetermined. CDR1 MNHEY and CDR2 SVGAGI come from the germline V gene. V was trimmed by 7 bases and J by 5 bases, leaving 17 bases between them. The CDR3 length is 14 residues.